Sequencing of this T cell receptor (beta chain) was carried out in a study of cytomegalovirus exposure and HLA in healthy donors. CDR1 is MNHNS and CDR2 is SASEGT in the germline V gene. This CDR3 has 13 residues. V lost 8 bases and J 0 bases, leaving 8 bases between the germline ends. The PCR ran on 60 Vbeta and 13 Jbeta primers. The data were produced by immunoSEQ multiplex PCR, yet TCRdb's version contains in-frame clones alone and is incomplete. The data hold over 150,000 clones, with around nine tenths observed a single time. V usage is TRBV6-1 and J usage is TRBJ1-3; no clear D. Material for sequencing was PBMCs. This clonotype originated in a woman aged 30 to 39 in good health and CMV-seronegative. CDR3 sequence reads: CASQALSGNTIYF. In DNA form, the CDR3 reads TGTGCCAGCCAGGCGCTCTCTGGAAACACCATATATTTT.